This T cell receptor (beta chain) was retrieved from a study of cytomegalovirus exposure and HLA in healthy donors (dated by TCRdb to about 2017). The study in broad terms: According to an earlier analysis of 587 of the donors, about 179 million T cells yielded 117 million unique TCR beta sequences and about 300 Gb of sequence data. About 280 gigabases of sequencing data and 70 million to 85 million unique TCR sequences were included in an early release covering several hundred HLA-typed donors. The genetic ancestry cluster associated with self-reported Caucasian donors included around four fifths of the approximately 430 genotyped donors. The aim of the study was to test whether cataloging public T cell receptors could identify signatures of past pathogen exposure. The T cell repertoires of under 750 subjects were profiled by immunosequencing and related to cytomegalovirus serostatus. In addition to the first cohort of 666 subjects, a separate validation cohort of about 120 different subjects was used. High-throughput TCR immunosequencing, statistical association of individual TCRs with disease status, and machine learning were combined to predict cytomegalovirus infection status. To study patterns of TCR occurrence, a later analysis re-analyzed previously published TCR beta repertoires from 666 donors and added high-resolution HLA genotyping. Rather than using new phenotypic data, the later analysis identified candidate immune exposures from TCR beta sequences and from how often those sequences occurred across donors. To decide whether each TCR beta V gene segment behaved as functional or pseudogenic, an earlier analysis of some 580 of the donors relied on high-throughput TCR beta sequencing. Donor age, sex, ethnicity and CMV serostatus were collected together with the repertoire data. In a later genetic analysis, genome-wide SNP genotypes for 398 of the 666 donors were used, and that subset was treated as a discovery cohort. All discovery cohort repertoires had been generated using a single sequencing platform. Both class I and class II loci were covered by HLA typing, at four-digit resolution. The number of donors typed differed by locus, with roughly 629-640 for A, B, C, DRB1 and DQB1, around 520 for DQA1, about 610 for DPA1, and roughly 450 for DPB1. Roughly 5 DR-DQ haplotypes were handled as single units for association and clustering, since linkage in the cohort was strong. Among 300 to 450 genotyped donors of the cohort, an average of 235,054 unique TCR beta nucleotide sequences were sequenced per donor, around a sixth of them non-productive.

Broader findings and caveats from the paper: Because HLA typing was missing for some donors at each locus, association tests included only the typed subset. According to the authors, the approach could potentially be generalized to other disease states and immunological phenotypes. In a later analysis, several top co-occurrence clusters were reported to appear linked to parvovirus B19, influenza, CMV and Epstein-Barr virus. For the cohort, immune exposure information was limited to CMV serostatus. According to a later genetic analysis, donors in an Asian-associated ancestry cluster had fewer N-insertions in productive TCRs than the approximately 650-donor mean. When HLA alleles, especially DR and DQ, strongly co-occurred, attributing TCR associations to individual alleles was difficult. A total of fewer than 200 TCR beta chains were listed by the study as associated with cytomegalovirus. Some IMGT-functional V segments, including TRBV6-2 and TRBV6-3, could not be distinguished by the 87-base-pair reads and were therefore excluded. A later analysis found that most CMV-associated TCR beta chains appeared HLA-restricted, with HLA associations seemingly driven largely by CMV exposure. Presence/absence analyses assumed roughly uniform sequencing depth across donors, an assumption that may not hold. In a later genetic analysis, a missense DCLRE1C variant was associated with V-gene and J-gene trimming of TCR beta chains, and the association was replicated in an independent cohort. Only TCR beta chains were sequenced in this cohort, and the absence of alpha or paired-chain data limited detectable features. Compared with equally common non-associated chains, HLA-associated TCR beta chains in a later analysis were more clonally expanded and had lower generation probabilities. According to a later analysis, TCR association rates differed among HLA loci, with DRB1 alleles showing the most associated TCRs and HLA-C alleles showing the fewest. A few of the identified cytomegalovirus-associated TCR beta chains were confirmed in vitro to be specific for cytomegalovirus antigens. Linkage disequilibrium might explain the correlated functional status among segregating V segments, but an unknown experimental factor could not be ruled out. Over 15 rarely observed V segments, including chromosome 9 orphons, were excluded from the earlier analysis of almost 600 of the donors because counts were too low. In an earlier analysis of around 600 of the donors, most TCR beta V segments appeared in productive rearrangements about 87% or about 30% of the time, broadly matching IMGT annotations. In a later analysis, around 17,000 TCR beta sequences were associated with specific HLA alleles at a false discovery rate of 0.05. The sequencing pipeline was judged likely to have produced a cluster of highly shared sequence variants as a technical artifact. A further reported finding was that TCR beta sequences accurately predicted the HLA-A and HLA-B alleles for most subjects in the first cohort. Across donors, most TCR sequences were observed very rarely, whereas some public TCRs were present in many individuals. Cytomegalovirus status was reported to be diagnosed by the classifier with high specificity and sensitivity in both the original and validation cohorts.

Turning to this clone: The specificity of this receptor is unknown. No much larger clone is present one base from it, and per-base qualities are unavailable.

The cohort consisted of 666 healthy bone marrow donors. Cohort members were all nominally healthy when sampled, although unrecorded immune exposures were likely present. The donor tested CMV seronegative and was one of the 352 seronegative cohort members. Each donor provided a peripheral blood sample, and peripheral blood mononuclear cells were used for TCR beta sequencing. The Qiagen DNeasy Blood Extraction Kit was used to extract genomic DNA from the blood cell samples. The library was produced with the immunoSEQ multiplex PCR assay. For the multiplex PCR, a mixture combining 60 forward primers for TCR Vbeta segments and 13 reverse primers for TCR Jbeta segments was used. The CDR3 region of rearranged TCR beta genes was amplified from genomic DNA by a multiplex PCR assay. The amplified TCR beta libraries were sequenced on the Illumina HiSeq System as 87-base-pair reads. As for the authors' bioinformatics: A later analysis tallied around 87 million unique TCR beta chains across the 650 to 750 repertoires, and approximately 12 million of those chains were shared by two or more donors. Raw reads were error-corrected and collapsed into unique sequences with a nearest-neighbor algorithm that merged closely related sequences to remove PCR and sequencing errors. To assign V, D and J gene segments, CDR3 sequences were aligned to IMGT reference sequences. Each retained sequence needed at least a six-nucleotide match to both a V gene segment and a J gene segment. Rearrangements were called productive when the CDR3 lacked stop codons and stayed in frame with V and J; all others were non-productive. Following IMGT convention, CDR3 was defined as the stretch from the second conserved V-encoded cysteine to the conserved J-encoded phenylalanine. The earlier analysis of fewer than 750 of the donors excluded sequences that lacked an unambiguous match to a single V gene segment. An earlier analysis of some 500 of the donors classified V segments as functional when productive rearrangements were above 56.7% and as segregating when the standard deviation between donors was above 5%. A statistical classification framework was built for diagnosing cytomegalovirus status from the catalog of TCR beta chain sequences. In a later analysis, TCR nucleotide sequences were compared against IMGT/GENE-DB human TR gene sequences so that V and J genes could be assigned. The TCRdist pipeline was used in a later analysis to assign CDR3 sequences and most-parsimonious VDJ recombination scenarios. In a later analysis, every TCR beta chain was defined by the combination of its CDR3 amino acid sequence and its V-gene family, and reads without a unique V-gene family were dropped. In a later analysis, 500 to 650 highly shared, low-generation-probability nucleotide sequences were removed to address suspected cross-contamination and a sequencing artifact. For each public chain, a later analysis derived a clonal expansion index from normalized ranks of inferred template counts within each repertoire. In a later analysis, generation probabilities were computed with a VDJ recombination model fitted to out-of-frame rearrangements, and the resulting probabilities were checked against IGoR. A later analysis scored TCR-TCR, TCR-HLA and TCR-CMV co-occurrence with hypergeometric tests, applying a repertoire-size bias correction to TCR pairs. A later analysis estimated false discovery rates by permuting HLA or CMV assignments 20 times. In a later analysis, co-occurring TCRs were grouped using DBSCAN, and TCRdist sequence similarity was added for clustering within HLA-allele-positive subsets. Repertoires with fewer than 30,000 or more than 120,000 public chains were left out of co-occurrence clustering, as were about 5 repertoires with anomalous nucleotide sharing. TCRdb provides this immuneACCESS table in a form limited to in-frame rearrangements. Some clones are lacking; in checked studies, under half of them reflect an unresolved V gene, and why the rest are absent is not known. D and trimming come from the DNA, and the V and J calls and clone size come from that table. Here the sample has about 130,000 clones; roughly 84% occur a single time. Clones ranked in the top ten supply 2% to 3% of the sample.

The germline V gene yields SGHRS for CDR1 and YFSETQ for CDR2. For this chain, trimming is 5 bases at the V end and 10 bases at the J end, and the number of junction bases without a gene match is 7. The CDR3 sequence holds 14 residues, the cysteine and phenylalanine included. Just the 42-base CDR3 DNA is kept, in frame starting at base 1. The chain is made from TRBV5-1 and TRBJ2-1, with 12 middle bases fitting TRBD2. This clonotype was sampled from a man over 45 in good health and CMV-seronegative. Sequencing was carried out using PBMCs. The sequenced DNA is TGCGCCAGCAGGACTAGCGGGGGCGGGAGGGAGCAGTTCTTC. It codes for CASRTSGGGREQFF.